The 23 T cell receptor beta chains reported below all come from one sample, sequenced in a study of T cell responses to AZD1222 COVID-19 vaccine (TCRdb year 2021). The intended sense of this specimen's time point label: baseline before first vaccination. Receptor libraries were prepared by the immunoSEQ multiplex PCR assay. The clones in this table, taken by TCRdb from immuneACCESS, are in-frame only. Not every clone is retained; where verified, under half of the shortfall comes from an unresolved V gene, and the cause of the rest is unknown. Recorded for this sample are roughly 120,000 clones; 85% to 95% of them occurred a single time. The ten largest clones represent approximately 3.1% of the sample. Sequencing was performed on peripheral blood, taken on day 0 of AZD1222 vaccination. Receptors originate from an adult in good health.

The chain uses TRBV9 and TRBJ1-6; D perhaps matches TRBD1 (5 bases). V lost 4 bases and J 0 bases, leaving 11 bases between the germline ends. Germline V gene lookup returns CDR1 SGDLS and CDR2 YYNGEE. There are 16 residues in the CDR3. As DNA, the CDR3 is TGTGCCAGCAGCACTTGGGACCTCTCCTATAATTCACCCCTCCACTTT. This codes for CASSTWDLSYNSPLHF.

CDR3 region: CASSQGGIGAFF. CDR3 in DNA: TGTGCCAGCAGCCAGGGGGGTATTGGGGCTTTCTTT. The chain links TRBV11-3 to TRBJ1-1; 7 bases are shared with TRBD1. J gave up 11 bases and V 5 bases, and 8 bases lay outside the gene matches. This CDR3 is 12 amino acids long. Germline-derived CDR1 and CDR2 are SGHNT and YENEEA.

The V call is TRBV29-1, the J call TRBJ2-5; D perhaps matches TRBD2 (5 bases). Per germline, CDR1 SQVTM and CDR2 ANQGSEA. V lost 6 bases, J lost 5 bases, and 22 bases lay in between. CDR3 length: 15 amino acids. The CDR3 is CSVVPGSRGLETQYF. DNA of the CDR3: TGCAGCGTCGTTCCGGGATCGCGAGGTCTGGAGACCCAGTACTTC.

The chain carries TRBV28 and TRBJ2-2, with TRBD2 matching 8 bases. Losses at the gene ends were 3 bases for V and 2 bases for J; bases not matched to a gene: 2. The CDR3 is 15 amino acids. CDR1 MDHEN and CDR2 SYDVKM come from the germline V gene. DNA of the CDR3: TGTGCCAGCAGTTTTGGGACTAGAAACACCGGGGAGCTGTTTTTT. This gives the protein CASSFGTRNTGELFF. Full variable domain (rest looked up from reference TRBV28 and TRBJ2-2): DVKVTQSSRYLVKRTGEKVFLECVQDMDHENMFWYRQDPGLGLRLIYFSYDVKMKEKGDIPEGYSVSREKKERFSLILESASTNQTSMYLCASSFGTRNTGELFFGEGSRLTVL.

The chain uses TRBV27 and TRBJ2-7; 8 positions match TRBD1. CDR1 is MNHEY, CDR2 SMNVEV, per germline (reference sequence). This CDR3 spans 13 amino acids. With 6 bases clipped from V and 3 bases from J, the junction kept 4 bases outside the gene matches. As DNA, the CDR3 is TGTGCCAGCAGGGACAGGGTTGGCTACGAGCAGTACTTC. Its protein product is CASRDRVGYEQYF.

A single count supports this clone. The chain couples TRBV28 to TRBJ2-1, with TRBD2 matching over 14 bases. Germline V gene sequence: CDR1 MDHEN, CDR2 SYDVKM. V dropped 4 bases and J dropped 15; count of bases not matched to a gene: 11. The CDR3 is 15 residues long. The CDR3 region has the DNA TGTGCCAGCAGTTCCTTGACTAGCGGGAGGGGGTTATGGTTCTTC. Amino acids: CASSSLTSGRGLWFF.

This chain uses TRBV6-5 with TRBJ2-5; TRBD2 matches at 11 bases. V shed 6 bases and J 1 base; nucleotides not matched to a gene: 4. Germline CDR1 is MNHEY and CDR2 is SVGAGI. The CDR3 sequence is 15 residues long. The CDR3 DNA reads TGTGCCAGCAGGCCTAGCGGGGGGATCCAAGAGACCCAGTACTTC. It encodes CASRPSGGIQETQYF.

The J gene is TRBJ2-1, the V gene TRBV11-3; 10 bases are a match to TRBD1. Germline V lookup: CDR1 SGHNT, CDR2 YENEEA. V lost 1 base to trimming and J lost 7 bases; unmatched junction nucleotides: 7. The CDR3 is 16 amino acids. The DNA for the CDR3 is TGTGCCAGCAGCTTAGGGTCCGGGACAGGGGCGAATGAGCAGTTCTTC. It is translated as CASSLGSGTGANEQFF.

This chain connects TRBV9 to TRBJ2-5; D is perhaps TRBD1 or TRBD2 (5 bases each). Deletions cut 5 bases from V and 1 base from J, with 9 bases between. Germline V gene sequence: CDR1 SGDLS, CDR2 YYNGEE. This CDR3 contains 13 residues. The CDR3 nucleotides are TGTGCCAGCAGTCTCGGGACCCAAGAGACCCAGTACTTC. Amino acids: CASSLGTQETQYF.

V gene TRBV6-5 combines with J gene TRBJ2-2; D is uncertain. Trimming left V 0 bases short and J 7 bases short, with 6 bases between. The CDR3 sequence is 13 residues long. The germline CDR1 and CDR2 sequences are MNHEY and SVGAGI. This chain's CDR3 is CASSYSDGGELFF. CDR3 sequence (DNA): TGTGCCAGCAGTTACTCCGACGGCGGGGAGCTGTTTTTT.

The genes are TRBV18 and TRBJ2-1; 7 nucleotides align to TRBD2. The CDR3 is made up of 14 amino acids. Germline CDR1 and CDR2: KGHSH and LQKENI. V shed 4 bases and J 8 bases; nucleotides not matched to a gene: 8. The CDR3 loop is CASSLERTSHEQFF. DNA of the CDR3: TGTGCCAGCTCACTGGAAAGGACTAGTCATGAGCAGTTCTTC.

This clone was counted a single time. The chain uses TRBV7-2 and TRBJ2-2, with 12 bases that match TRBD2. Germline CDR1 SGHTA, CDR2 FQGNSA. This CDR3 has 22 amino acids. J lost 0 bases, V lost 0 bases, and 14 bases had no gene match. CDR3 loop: CASSLARTKPGLAGANTGELFF. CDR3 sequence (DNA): TGTGCCAGCAGCTTAGCCCGAACTAAGCCGGGACTAGCGGGTGCGAACACCGGGGAGCTGTTTTTT.

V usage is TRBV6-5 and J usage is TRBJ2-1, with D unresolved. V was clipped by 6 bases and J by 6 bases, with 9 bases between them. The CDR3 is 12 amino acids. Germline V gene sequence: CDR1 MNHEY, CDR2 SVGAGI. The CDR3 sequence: CASRLRTNEQFF. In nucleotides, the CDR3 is TGTGCCAGCAGGCTTAGAACCAATGAGCAGTTCTTC.

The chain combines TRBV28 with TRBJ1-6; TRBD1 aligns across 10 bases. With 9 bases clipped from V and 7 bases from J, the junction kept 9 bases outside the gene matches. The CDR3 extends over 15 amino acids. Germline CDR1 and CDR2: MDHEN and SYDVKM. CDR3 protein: CASSGGQGNNSPLHF. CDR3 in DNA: TGTGCCAGTAGTGGGGGACAGGGGAACAATTCACCCCTCCACTTT.

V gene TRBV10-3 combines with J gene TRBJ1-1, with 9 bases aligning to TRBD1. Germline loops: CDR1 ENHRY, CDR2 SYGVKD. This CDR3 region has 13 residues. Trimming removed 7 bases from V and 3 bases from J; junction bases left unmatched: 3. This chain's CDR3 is CAITGQGHTEAFF. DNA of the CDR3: TGTGCCATCACCGGACAGGGGCACACTGAAGCTTTCTTT.

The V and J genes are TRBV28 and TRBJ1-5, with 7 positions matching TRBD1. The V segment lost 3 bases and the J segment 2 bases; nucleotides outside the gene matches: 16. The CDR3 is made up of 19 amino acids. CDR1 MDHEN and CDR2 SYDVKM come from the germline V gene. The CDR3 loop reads CASSFPTRGGRSGNQPQHF. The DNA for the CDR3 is TGTGCCAGCAGTTTCCCTACCCGAGGGGGCAGAAGTGGCAATCAGCCCCAGCATTTT.

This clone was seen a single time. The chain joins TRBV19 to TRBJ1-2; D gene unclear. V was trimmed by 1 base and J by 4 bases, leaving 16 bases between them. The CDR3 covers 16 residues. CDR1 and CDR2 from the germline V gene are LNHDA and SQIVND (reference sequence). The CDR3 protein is CASSIGVRQLFYGYTF. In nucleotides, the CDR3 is TGTGCCAGTAGTATAGGGGTGAGACAACTATTCTATGGCTACACCTTC. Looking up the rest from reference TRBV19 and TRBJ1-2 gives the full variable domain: DGGITQSPKYLFRKEGQNVTLSCEQNLNHDAMYWYRQDPGQGLRLIYYSQIVNDFQKGDIAEGYSVSREKKESFPLTVTSAQKNPTAFYLCASSIGVRQLFYGYTFGSGTRLTVV.

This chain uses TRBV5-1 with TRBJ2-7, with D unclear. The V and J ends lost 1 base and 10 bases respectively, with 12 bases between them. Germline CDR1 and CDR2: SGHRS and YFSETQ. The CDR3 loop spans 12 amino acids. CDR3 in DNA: TGCGCCAGCAGCTTGCGCAAAGGAGACCAGTACTTC. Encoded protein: CASSLRKGDQYF.

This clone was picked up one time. The CDR3 spells CASSLGARGNIQYF. In DNA, the CDR3 is TGTGCCAGCAGCTTAGGGGCGAGGGGAAACATTCAGTACTTC. The chain links TRBV7-8 to TRBJ2-4, with D possibly called TRBD1 or TRBD2 (5 bases each). Per the germline V gene, CDR1 is SGHVS and CDR2 is FQNEAQ. V was shortened by 1 base and J by 6 bases, with 10 bases between the two germline ends. CDR3 length equals 14 residues. Full variable domain (outside the CDR3, taken from reference TRBV7-8 and TRBJ2-4): GAGVSQSPRYKVAKRGQDVALRCDPISGHVSLFWYQQALGQGPEFLTYFQNEAQLDKSGLPSDRFFAERPEGSVSTLKIQRTQQEDSAVYLCASSLGARGNIQYFGAGTRLSVL.

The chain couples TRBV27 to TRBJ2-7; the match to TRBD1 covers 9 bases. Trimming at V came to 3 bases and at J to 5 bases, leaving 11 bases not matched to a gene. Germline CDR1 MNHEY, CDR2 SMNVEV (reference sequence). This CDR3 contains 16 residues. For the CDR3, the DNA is TGTGCCAGCAGTTTGATTCTGGGACAGGGACCTCACGAGCAGTACTTC. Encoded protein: CASSLILGQGPHEQYF.

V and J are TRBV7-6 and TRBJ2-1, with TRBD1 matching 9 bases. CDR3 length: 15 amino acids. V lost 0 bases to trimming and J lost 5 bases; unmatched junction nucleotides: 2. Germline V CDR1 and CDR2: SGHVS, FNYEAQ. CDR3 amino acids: CASSLAQGANNEQFF. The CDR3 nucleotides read TGTGCCAGCAGCTTAGCACAGGGGGCGAACAATGAGCAGTTCTTC. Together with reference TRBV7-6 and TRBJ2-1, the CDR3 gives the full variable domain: GAGVSQSPRYKVTKRGQDVALRCDPISGHVSLYWYRQALGQGPEFLTYFNYEAQQDKSGLPNDRFSAERPEGSISTLTIQRTEQRDSAMYRCASSLAQGANNEQFFGPGTRLTVL.

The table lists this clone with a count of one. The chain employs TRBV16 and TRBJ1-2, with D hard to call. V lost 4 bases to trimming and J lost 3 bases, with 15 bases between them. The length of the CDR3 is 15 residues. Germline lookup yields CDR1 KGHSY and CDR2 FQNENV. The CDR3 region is CASSPSSMVHYGYTF. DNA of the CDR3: TGTGCCAGCAGCCCCTCCTCGATGGTTCACTATGGCTACACCTTC.

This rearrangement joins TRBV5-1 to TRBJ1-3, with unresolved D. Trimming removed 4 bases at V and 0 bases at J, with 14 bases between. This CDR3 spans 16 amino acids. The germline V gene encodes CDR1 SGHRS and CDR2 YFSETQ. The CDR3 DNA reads TGCGCCAGCAGCCGCGACCTTCTACGCTCTGGAAACACCATATATTTT. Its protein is CASSRDLLRSGNTIYF. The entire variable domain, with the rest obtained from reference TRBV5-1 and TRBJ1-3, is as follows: KAGVTQTPRYLIKTRGQQVTLSCSPISGHRSVSWYQQTPGQGLQFLFEYFSETQRNKGNFPGRFSGRQFSNSRSEMNVSTLELGDSALYLCASSRDLLRSGNTIYFGEGSWLTVV.